The 25 T cell receptor beta chains in this list originate from one sample, sequenced in a study of post-analysis software for immune sequencing data. Prepared TCR beta cDNA libraries contained unique molecular identifiers. TCRdb reanalysed the PCR reads using MiXCR and keeps one entry per CDR3 protein. The table records about 200,000 distinct CDR3 sequences, roughly 30% of them present only once. General observations from the study: Included in a set of roughly five TRBV segments more frequent in patients than controls were TRBV5-6, TRBV5-1 and TRBV20-1.

No antigen has been assigned to these receptors. Sequenced: blood. Receptor source: a girl aged 2-17 years with multiple sclerosis.

This clonotype turned up a few times. The rearrangement uses TRBV20-1 and TRBJ2-1; TRBD2 matches at 10 bases. The J call may be in error: the DNA end matches TRBJ2-7 better. The CDR3 is 15 amino acids. CDR1 is DFQATT and CDR2 is SNEGSKA in the germline V gene (reference sequence). The CDR3: CSASGLAASYNEQYF. The CDR3 DNA reads as TGCAGTGCTAGCGGACTAGCGGCTTCCTACAATGAGCAGTACTTC.

Notes on this clonotype: Just one base apart from a much larger clone, this may be a read error. The genes are TRBV30 and TRBJ2-5; D may be TRBD2 (6 bases). The CDR3 covers 11 residues. V lost 2 bases, J lost 11 bases, and 12 bases lay in between. In germline, CDR1 is GTSNPN, CDR2 SVGIG (reference sequence). In DNA, the CDR3 is TGTGCCTGGAGTATGGGGGAGGAACAGTACTTC. Protein product: CAWSMGEEQYF.

Note on this clonotype: A much larger clone lies one base from this, so it may be a read error. The genes are TRBV12-3 or TRBV12-4 and TRBJ2-3; TRBD2 matches 7 bases. This CDR3 contains 15 residues. V shed 1 base, J shed 4 bases, and the junction held 5 bases outside the gene matches. The CDR3 bases are TGTGCCAGCAGTTTAGGAGGACTAGGAGCAGATACGCAGTATTTT. Amino acids: CASSLGGLGADTQYF.

This clonotype was observed at least ten times. This chain connects TRBV10-3 to TRBJ2-7; possibly TRBD1 for D (8 bases). CDR1 ENHRY and CDR2 SYGVKD come from the germline V gene. The V end was cut by 6 bases, the J end by 3 bases, with 12 bases between. This CDR3 comprises 13 residues. The CDR3 DNA reads TGTGCCATCAGCGGGGGGACAGGCTACGAGCAGTACTTC. Its protein product is CAISGGTGYEQYF.

The chain combines TRBV7-9 with TRBJ1-1; D call uncertain. The V gene lost 6 bases and the J gene lost 0 bases, with 5 bases spanning the gap. Per germline, CDR1 SEHNR and CDR2 FQNEAQ (reference sequence). The CDR3 is made up of 12 amino acids. CDR3 loop: CASRVMNTEAFF. The DNA of the CDR3 is TGTGCCAGCAGGGTGATGAACACTGAAGCTTTCTTT.

The chain carries TRBV3-1 and TRBJ2-3; either TRBD1 or TRBD2 may fit D (5 bases each). Germline CDR1 is LGHDT and CDR2 is YNNKEL (reference sequence). V lost 3 bases and J lost 4, with 8 bases in between. The CDR3 is made up of 13 amino acids. This CDR3 reads CASSQQGPDTQYF. In nucleotides, the CDR3 is TGTGCCAGCAGCCAGCAGGGACCAGATACGCAGTATTTT.

As concerns this clonotype: This may be a read error: a much more frequent sequence differs by one nucleotide. The chain combines TRBV20-1 with TRBJ2-7, with 9 bases lining up with TRBD1. The CDR3 has 14 amino acids. Germline CDR1 is DFQATT and CDR2 is SNEGSKA (reference sequence). The CDR3 sequence: CSAPDRGTSYERYF. The CDR3 DNA reads TGCAGTGCTCCAGACAGGGGGACTTCCTACGAGCGGTACTTC.

A note on this clonotype: One junction end disagrees with the germline gene, perhaps due to a read error. CDR3 in DNA: TGTACCAGCAGCTTAGAGCAGAGCTCAGGTGGCTACACCTTC. This encodes CTSSLEQSSGGYTF. The V and J genes are TRBV11-2 and TRBJ1-2; no reliable D call. CDR3 length equals 14 residues. Germline CDR1 is SGHAT and CDR2 is FQNNGV.

As to this clonotype: Here the CDR3 omits its conserved ending phenylalanine or tryptophan, so a read error is the likely source. The J gene is TRBJ2-5, the V gene TRBV12-3 or TRBV12-4; D is undetermined. The CDR3 runs 13 residues. V lost 4 bases and J 2 bases, leaving 8 bases between the germline ends. CDR3 amino acids: CASSSWSQETQYC. CDR3 nucleotide sequence: TGTGCCAGCAGTTCGTGGAGTCAAGAGACCCAGTACTGC.

This clonotype turned up a few times. A much larger clone lies a single base off, so this may be a read error. The rearrangement joins TRBV6-1 to TRBJ2-7, with D unresolved. The V end was cut by 7 bases, the J end by 2 bases, with 18 bases between. Germline CDR1 MNHNS, CDR2 SASEGT. There are 15 residues in the CDR3. The CDR3 DNA reads TGTGCCAGCAACGAAAATTTCCTCGGAGCCTACGAGCAGTACTTC. Translating gives CASNENFLGAYEQYF.

The chain couples TRBV5-1 to TRBJ1-3, with 7 nucleotides matching TRBD1. J was trimmed by 3 bases and V by 4 bases; bases with no gene match: 7. Germline V gives CDR1 SGHRS, CDR2 YFSETQ. This CDR3 region has 15 residues. Here the CDR3 reads CASSGGTVVGNTIYF. The CDR3 DNA follows: TGCGCCAGCAGCGGCGGGACAGTCGTTGGAAACACCATATATTTT.

This rearrangement joins TRBV20-1 to TRBJ2-1, with unresolved D. Germline-derived CDR1 and CDR2 are DFQATT and SNEGSKA (reference sequence). This CDR3 contains 15 residues. V lost 5 bases to trimming and J lost 2 bases, with 16 bases between them. The DNA of the CDR3 is TGCAGTGCTGGAGCGTCCACCTCGACCTACAATGAGCAGTTCTTC. This encodes CSAGASTSTYNEQFF.

J is TRBJ2-5 and V is TRBV21-1; the D call TRBD1 from the table was never checked on the DNA. TRBV21-1 counts as a pseudogene. The CDR3 length is 16 residues. The DNA of the CDR3 is TGTGCCAGCAGCAAAAGCCCCGACAGGGTGCGGGAGACCCAGTACTTC. It translates to CASSKSPDRVRETQYF.

The chain couples TRBV29-1 to TRBJ2-3; 10 bases line up with TRBD1. V lost 6 bases and J lost 6; bases outside the gene matches: 3. CDR3 size: 12 residues. CDR1 SQVTM and CDR2 ANQGSEA come from the germline V gene. The chain's CDR3 is CSVEGQGDTQYF. CDR3 nucleotides: TGCAGCGTCGAGGGACAGGGGGATACGCAGTATTTT.

This clonotype has a count of ten or more. A junction boundary mismatches the germline segment, possibly from a read error. The gene calls are TRBV7-3 and TRBJ2-5; a possible D gene is TRBD2 (6 bases). The CDR3 sequence is 13 residues long. The germline V gene encodes CDR1 SGHTA and CDR2 FQGTGA. This CDR3 is CASSLTREETQYF. The CDR3 DNA reads as TGCGCCAGCAGCTTGACTAGAGAAGAGACCCAGTACTTC.

The chain links TRBV20-1 to TRBJ2-3, with D tentatively TRBD2 (6 bases). The CDR3 spans 17 residues. Germline CDR1 DFQATT, CDR2 SNEGSKA (reference sequence). V dropped 3 bases and J dropped 0 bases, with 19 bases sitting between them. The CDR3 DNA reads as TGCAGTGCTAGTCCCCTCGTCGGGGCGGGGAGCACAGATACGCAGTATTTT. Encoded protein: CSASPLVGAGSTDTQYF.

As regards this clonotype: A read error is possible here, since a much larger clone lies one base away. This chain links TRBV10-1 with TRBJ2-5; D not certain. The better agreement between TRBJ2-7 and the DNA end casts doubt on the J call. The V gene's germline CDR1 is WNHNN and CDR2 SYGVQD (reference sequence). The CDR3 is 14 amino acids. DNA for the CDR3: TGCGCCAGCAGTGAGGATGGGGTTGGCCACGAGCAGTACTTC. Its protein is CASSEDGVGHEQYF.

J is TRBJ2-5 and V is TRBV20-1, with D tentatively TRBD1 (5 bases). Trimming pared 3 bases from V and 5 bases from J, leaving 10 bases between. Germline CDR1 and CDR2: DFQATT and SNEGSKA (reference sequence). There are 12 residues in the CDR3. CDR3 region: CSASKTAETQYF. CDR3 sequence (DNA): TGCAGTGCTAGCAAGACAGCGGAGACCCAGTACTTC.

This sequence joins TRBV27 and TRBJ2-7, with 10 bases lining up with TRBD2. This CDR3 comprises 17 residues. The germline V gene has CDR1 MNHEY and CDR2 SMNVEV (reference sequence). V dropped 3 bases and J dropped 3; count of bases not matched to a gene: 11. The CDR3 nucleotides read TGTGCCAGCAGTTTTAGAGGGTGGGCTAGCGGGAGCTACGAGCAGTACTTC. Residues: CASSFRGWASGSYEQYF.

A few counts support this clonotype. A much more abundant neighbour one base away suggests this may be a read error. In DNA, the CDR3 is TGTGCCAGCAGCGACGGTGGGAGAAGGAATGTCGGGACCCAGTACTTC. This encodes CASSDGGRRNVGTQYF. The V call is TRBV9, the J call TRBJ2-7; TRBD2 might be the D (5 bases). Gene TRBJ2-5 matches the end of the DNA better, so the J call may be wrong. Per germline, CDR1 SGDLS and CDR2 YYNGEE. The CDR3 spans 16 residues.

This clonotype was observed a few times. V is TRBV6-1 and J is TRBJ2-5; the match to TRBD1 covers 10 bases. The J segment lost 4 bases and the V segment lost 6 bases, leaving 5 bases of the junction unmatched. The germline gives CDR1 MNHNS, CDR2 SASEGT. This CDR3 comprises 14 residues. The CDR3 sequence is CASRDRGYRETQYF. The CDR3 DNA reads TGTGCCAGCAGGGACAGGGGGTATCGAGAGACCCAGTACTTC.

Only a few counts were recorded for this clonotype. The chain joins TRBV20-1 to TRBJ2-5; 7 positions match TRBD1. V gave up 3 bases and J gave up 5 bases; unmatched junction bases: 3. CDR1 is DFQATT and CDR2 is SNEGSKA in the germline V gene (reference sequence). This CDR3 has 12 residues. The CDR3 reads CSARTGKETQYF. Here the CDR3 DNA reads TGCAGTGCTAGGACAGGGAAGGAGACCCAGTACTTC.

The V call is TRBV12-3 or TRBV12-4, the J call TRBJ1-1; TRBD1 agrees at 7 bases. J gave up 4 bases and V 5 bases, and 7 bases lay outside the gene matches. This CDR3 is 14 amino acids long. This chain's CDR3 is CASSQTGAGTEAFF. CDR3 DNA sequence: TGTGCCAGCAGTCAAACAGGGGCCGGCACTGAAGCTTTCTTT.

As to this clonotype: A much larger clone is a single base away; this may be a read error. CDR3 sequence reads: CASSAADGSWSPLHF. The CDR3 region has the DNA TGTGCCAGCAGCGCAGCCGACGGCAGTTGGTCACCCCTCCACTTT. The rearrangement uses TRBV9 and TRBJ1-6; D remains ambiguous. This CDR3 has 15 amino acids. Germline CDR1 and CDR2: SGDLS and YYNGEE. Trimming removed 3 bases from V and 10 bases from J, with 17 bases in between.

This chain uses TRBV7-2 with TRBJ2-1, with 10 bases fitting TRBD2. Germline V gene sequence: CDR1 SGHTA, CDR2 FQGNSA. This CDR3 is 18 amino acids long. V lost 7 bases and J lost 0; bases outside the gene matches: 12. The chain's CDR3 is CASIHEGSGRPSYNEQFF. The CDR3 DNA reads as TGTGCCAGCATCCATGAGGGTAGCGGGAGGCCCTCCTACAATGAGCAGTTCTTC.